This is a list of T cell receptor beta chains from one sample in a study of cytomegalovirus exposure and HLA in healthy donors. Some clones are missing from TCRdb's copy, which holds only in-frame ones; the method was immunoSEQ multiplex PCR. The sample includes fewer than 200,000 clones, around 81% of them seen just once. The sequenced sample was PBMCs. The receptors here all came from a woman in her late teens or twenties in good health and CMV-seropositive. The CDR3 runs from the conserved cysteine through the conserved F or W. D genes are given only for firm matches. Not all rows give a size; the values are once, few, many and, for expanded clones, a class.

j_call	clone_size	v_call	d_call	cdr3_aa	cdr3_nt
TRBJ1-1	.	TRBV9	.	CASSVGNRNTEAFF	TGTGCCAGCAGCGTAGGAAACAGGAACACTGAAGCTTTCTTT
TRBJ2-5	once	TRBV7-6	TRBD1	CASSLGNRGKTQYF	TGTGCCAGCAGCTTAGGTAACAGGGGGAAGACCCAGTACTTC
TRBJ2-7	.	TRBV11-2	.	CASSLGDIPSYEQYF	TGTGCCAGCAGCTTAGGGGACATCCCCTCCTACGAGCAGTACTTC
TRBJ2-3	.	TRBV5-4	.	CASSQGGSSFPDTQYF	TGTGCCAGCAGCCAGGGGGGTTCGTCTTTCCCAGATACGCAGTATTTT
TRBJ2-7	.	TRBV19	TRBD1	CASRDRAIDEQYF	TGTGCCAGCCGGGACAGGGCTATCGACGAGCAGTACTTC
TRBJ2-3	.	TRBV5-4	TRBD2	CASSLTGGSTDTQYF	TGTGCCAGCAGCTTGACGGGGGGGAGCACAGATACGCAGTATTTT
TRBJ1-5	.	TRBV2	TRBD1	CACRDRDANQPQHF	TGTGCCTGCCGGGACAGGGATGCTAATCAGCCCCAGCATTTT
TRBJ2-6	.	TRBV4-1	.	CASSQSGGANVLTF	TGCGCCAGCAGCCAATCTGGCGGGGCCAACGTCCTGACTTTC
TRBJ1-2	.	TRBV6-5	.	CASSYGIGNYGYTF	TGTGCCAGCAGTTACGGTATCGGGAACTATGGCTACACCTTC
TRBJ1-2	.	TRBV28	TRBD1	CASSTPQTGNGYTF	TGTGCCAGCAGCACCCCCCAGACAGGGAATGGCTACACCTTC
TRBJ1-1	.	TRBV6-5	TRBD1	CASSPTDRENTEAFF	TGTGCCAGCAGTCCCACGGACAGGGAGAACACTGAAGCTTTCTTT
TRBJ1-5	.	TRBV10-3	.	CAIRTRQAAPQHF	TGTGCCATCAGGACCAGACAGGCCGCGCCCCAGCATTTT
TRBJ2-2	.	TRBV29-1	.	CSVALLGELFF	TGCAGCGTTGCCCTCCTTGGGGAGCTGTTTTTT
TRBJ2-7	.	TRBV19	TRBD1	CASSRGDRDKYEQYF	TGTGCCAGTAGTCGGGGTGACAGGGACAAATACGAGCAGTACTTC
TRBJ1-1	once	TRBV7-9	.	CASSSAGAQAFF	TGTGCCAGCAGTTCGGCGGGGGCCCAAGCTTTCTTT
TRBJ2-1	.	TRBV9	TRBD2	CASSASGGDYNEQFF	TGTGCCAGCAGCGCGAGCGGGGGGGATTACAATGAGCAGTTCTTC
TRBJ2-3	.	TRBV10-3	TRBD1	CAISESRDSLTDTQYF	TGTGCCATCAGTGAGTCCCGGGACAGCCTCACAGATACGCAGTATTTT
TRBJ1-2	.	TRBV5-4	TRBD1	CASRQGLGYGYTF	TGTGCCAGTCGACAGGGACTCGGCTATGGCTACACCTTC
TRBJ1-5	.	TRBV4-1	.	CASSQGFGRVQPQHF	TGCGCCAGCAGCCAGGGGTTCGGGAGGGTACAGCCCCAGCATTTT
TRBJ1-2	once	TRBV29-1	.	CSAQGETGAYGYTF	TGCAGCGCCCAAGGGGAGACAGGCGCCTATGGCTACACCTTC
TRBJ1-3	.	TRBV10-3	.	CATSGGAGNTIYF	TGTGCCACCAGTGGGGGGGCTGGAAACACCATATATTTT
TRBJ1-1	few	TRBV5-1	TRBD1	CASSSGQMNTEAFF	TGCGCCAGCAGCTCGGGACAGATGAACACTGAAGCTTTCTTT
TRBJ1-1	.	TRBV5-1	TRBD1	CASRSGGFMNTEAFF	TGCGCCAGCAGATCAGGGGGATTTATGAACACTGAAGCTTTCTTT
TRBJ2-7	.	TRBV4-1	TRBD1	CASSPGQGDEQYF	TGCGCCAGCAGCCCGGGACAGGGTGACGAGCAGTACTTC
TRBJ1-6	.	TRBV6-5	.	CASSETRSPLHF	TGTGCCAGCAGTGAAACGCGTTCACCCCTCCACTTT
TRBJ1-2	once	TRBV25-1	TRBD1	CATTGGHYGYTF	TGTGCCACCACAGGGGGCCACTATGGCTACACCTTC
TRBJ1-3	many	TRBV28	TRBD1	CASSSTGSSGNTIYF	TGTGCCAGCAGTTCGACAGGGAGCTCTGGAAACACCATATATTTT